This T cell receptor (beta chain) was obtained from a study of cytomegalovirus exposure and HLA in healthy donors. Study-wide background: Caucasian-associated ancestry cluster membership applied to about four fifths of some 400 genotyped donors. Study-wide points: Later, an analysis found that common viral pathogens appeared to be linked with several of the most significant clusters. The investigators catalogued about 170 TCR beta chains as cytomegalovirus-associated.

Details on this clone: Its antigen remains unidentified. Other DNA variants within this sample encode the same CDR3.

Trimming removed 0 bases from V and 4 bases from J; junction bases left unmatched: 3. The CDR3 has 14 amino acids. Germline lookup yields CDR1 SGDLS and CDR2 YYNGEE. The PCR ran on 60 Vbeta and 13 Jbeta primers. Sequencing used immunoSEQ multiplex PCR; TCRdb keeps in-frame clones, though not all of them. Of 150,000 to 200,000 clones in the sample, about 13% were seen once. The sample taken for sequencing was PBMCs. The rearrangement links TRBV9 to TRBJ2-5; 7 nucleotides agree with TRBD1. The sequence derives from a man aged 50 to 59 in good health and CMV-seropositive. In DNA form, the CDR3 reads TGTGCCAGCAGCGTAGGACAGGGTAGAGAGACCCAGTACTTC. It yields the protein CASSVGQGRETQYF.